Below, one T cell receptor (beta chain) is given with its context. Produced via immunoSEQ multiplex PCR; TCRdb's table is partial and in-frame only. The sample yields some 300,000 clones, about nine tenths seen once. The data were taken from a study of blood T cell repertoires in COVID-19. Overall study context: Donors in the United States, Italy and Spain gave samples during acute or convalescent COVID-19.

The CDR3 loop spans 15 amino acids. Deletions cut 7 bases from V and 0 bases from J, with 16 bases between. In germline, CDR1 is MDHEN, CDR2 SYDVKM. Source material: peripheral blood. V usage is TRBV28 and J usage is TRBJ2-7, with unresolved D. The sequence came from a woman in her twenties or thirties who had recovered from COVID-19. The DNA of the CDR3 is TGTGCCAGCATTCCTGGGTCGGCTAGCTCCTACGAGCAGTACTTC. This codes for CASIPGSASSYEQYF.